The source of this T cell receptor (beta chain) is a study of tumor-infiltrating lymphocytes in oesophageal squamous cell carcinoma. TCRdb recomputed calls from the PCR reads with MiXCR, one row per CDR3 protein. The data show roughly 15,000 distinct CDR3 sequences, under 60% seen once. The CDR3 runs 12 residues. Germline loops: CDR1 MDHEN, CDR2 SYDVKM. Sequencing was done on a sample of blood. The TCR originated in a male donor with esophageal squamous cell carcinoma. V is TRBV28 and J is TRBJ2-6, with TRBD1 matching over 7 bases. Judging by the DNA end, TRBJ2-7 fits better; the J call may be wrong. The CDR3 sequence: CASGNRGGEQYF. CDR3 in DNA: TGTGCCAGCGGAAACAGGGGTGGCGAGCAGTACTTC.